These 18 T cell receptor beta chains were sequenced from one sample in a study of T cell responses to AZD1222 COVID-19 vaccine. The assay was immunoSEQ multiplex PCR, and TCRdb's table has in-frame clones only and misses some. The table lists approximately 170,000 clones, more than 80% of them singletons, with around 3.8% in the top ten. The sample consisted of peripheral blood, taken on day 0 of AZD1222 vaccination. These receptors originate from an adult in good health.

The chain is built from TRBV5-6 and TRBJ2-2; D not resolved. Germline V CDR1 and CDR2: SGHDT, YYEEEE. V was trimmed by 4 bases and J by 7 bases, leaving 8 bases between them. CDR3 length equals 12 residues. CDR3 sequence (DNA): TGTGCCAGCAGCACCGTAGGCGGGGAGCTGTTTTTT. Its translation is CASSTVGGELFF.

V is TRBV10-2 and J is TRBJ2-1; a weak D match, TRBD1 (5 bases). Germline CDR1 and CDR2: WSHSY and SAAADI. This CDR3 comprises 14 residues. Trimming left V 1 base short and J 7 bases short, with 11 bases between. In DNA form, the CDR3 reads TGCGCCAGCAGTGAGTTTCAGGGTGGAAATGAGCAGTTCTTC. Its protein is CASSEFQGGNEQFF.

The chain carries TRBV5-4 and TRBJ1-1; D is perhaps TRBD1 (5 bases). The V gene lost 4 bases and the J gene lost 6 bases, with 16 bases spanning the gap. Germline V CDR1 and CDR2: SGHNT, YYREEE (reference sequence). There are 14 residues in the CDR3. The CDR3 coding sequence is TGTGCCAGCAGCCAGGACATAGCCAGGGCTGAAGCTTTCTTT. It specifies CASSQDIARAEAFF.

J is TRBJ1-6 and V is TRBV6-5, with D possibly being TRBD1 (5 bases). The CDR3 loop spans 12 amino acids. Germline CDR1 reads MNHEY; CDR2 reads SVGAGI. Between the trimmed V and J ends, which lost 11 bases and 7 bases, there was a span of 12 bases. The CDR3 bases are TGTGCCGGATCGGAGGGGAATTCACCCCTCCACTTT. It translates to CAGSEGNSPLHF.

The CDR3: CASSVGGTTKYVEQYF. CDR3 DNA: TGTGCCAGCAGCGTAGGGGGGACTACAAAGTACGTGGAGCAGTACTTC. This sequence joins TRBV9 and TRBJ2-7; 7 bases are a match to TRBD2. Trimming cost V 0 bases and J 7 bases; bases outside gene matches: 13. In germline, CDR1 is SGDLS, CDR2 YYNGEE. The CDR3 loop spans 16 amino acids.

The V call is TRBV5-1, the J call TRBJ1-2, with 11 bases fitting TRBD1. Germline V gene sequence: CDR1 SGHRS, CDR2 YFSETQ. J was trimmed by 6 bases and V by 4 bases; bases with no gene match: 5. CDR3 length equals 14 residues. In DNA, the CDR3 is TGCGCCAGCAGCGGGACAGGGGGTAGAGATGGCTACACCTTC. The encoded protein is CASSGTGGRDGYTF. The full variable domain, its missing parts supplied by reference TRBV5-1 and TRBJ1-2, is KAGVTQTPRYLIKTRGQQVTLSCSPISGHRSVSWYQQTPGQGLQFLFEYFSETQRNKGNFPGRFSGRQFSNSRSEMNVSTLELGDSALYLCASSGTGGRDGYTFGSGTRLTVV.

The chain has TRBV18 and TRBJ1-2; TRBD1 agrees at 9 bases. CDR1 and CDR2 (germline): KGHSH, LQKENI. The CDR3 spans 16 residues. V dropped 3 bases and J dropped 7; count of bases not matched to a gene: 12. The CDR3 coding sequence is TGTGCCAGCTCACCGGGGGGACAGGGTCTATGGTCTGGCTACACCTTC. This codes for CASSPGGQGLWSGYTF.

The chain has TRBV30 and TRBJ1-5, with 7 bases fitting TRBD1. The CDR3 runs 14 residues. The junction had 2 bases not matched to a gene; V was cut back by 0 bases and J by 3 bases. CDR1 and CDR2 (germline): GTSNPN, SVGIG (reference sequence). CDR3 nucleotides: TGTGCCTGGAGTGTAAGGGGGCACAATCAGCCCCAGCATTTT. It codes for CAWSVRGHNQPQHF.

The chain employs TRBV19 and TRBJ1-6, with D possibly matching TRBD1 (6 bases). Germline V gene sequence: CDR1 LNHDA, CDR2 SQIVND (reference sequence). V was clipped by 5 bases and J by 13 bases, with 15 bases between them. CDR3 length: 13 residues. CDR3 protein: CASSLQGSEPLHF. CDR3 DNA sequence: TGTGCCAGTAGTCTACAGGGTTCTGAGCCCCTCCACTTT.

For the CDR3, the DNA is TGTGCCAGCCGGGGGGCTGGTGGAAACACCATATATTTT. This sequence encodes CASRGAGGNTIYF. The chain combines TRBV25-1 with TRBJ1-3, with D possibly TRBD1 on 6 matching bases. Germline V CDR1 and CDR2: MGHDK, SYGVNS. Trimming shortened V by 8 bases and J by 3 bases, and 11 bases separated the two germline ends. This CDR3 has 13 residues.

V gene TRBV18 combines with J gene TRBJ2-5; D possibly corresponds to TRBD2 (7 bases). The CDR3 spans 15 residues. V gave up 5 bases and J gave up 3 bases, with 16 bases separating them. Germline CDR1 and CDR2: KGHSH and LQKENI. The CDR3 loop reads CASSTTGGAKETQYF. CDR3 DNA: TGTGCCAGCTCAACAACGGGGGGCGCAAAAGAGACCCAGTACTTC.

V usage is TRBV19 and J usage is TRBJ1-3; TRBD1 aligns across 7 bases. V lost 2 bases and J lost 2; bases outside the gene matches: 3. In germline, CDR1 is LNHDA, CDR2 SQIVND (reference sequence). The CDR3 length is 15 residues. The CDR3 sequence: CASSIRQGAGNTIYF. The DNA for the CDR3 is TGTGCCAGTAGTATACGACAGGGCGCTGGAAACACCATATATTTT.

The CDR3 region has the DNA TGTGCCAGCAAACCCCCCGGAGCAGGTCCTACGGGCTACACCTTC. This encodes CASKPPGAGPTGYTF. This sequence joins TRBV6-5 and TRBJ1-2, with unresolved D. Trimming left V 7 bases short and J 8 bases short, with 23 bases between. The CDR3 runs 15 residues. Germline V gene sequence: CDR1 MNHEY, CDR2 SVGAGI.

The chain recombines TRBV21-1 with TRBJ2-7; the table's D call, TRBD1, was not checked against the DNA. TRBV21-1 is deemed a pseudogene. The CDR3 totals 14 residues. The CDR3 region is CASSKPTDNYEQYF. CDR3 coding DNA: TGTGCCAGCAGCAAGCCGACAGACAACTACGAGCAGTACTTC.

This rearrangement joins TRBV5-4 to TRBJ1-1, with 7 bases lining up with TRBD1. CDR1 SGHNT and CDR2 YYREEE come from the germline V gene (reference sequence). V gave up 2 bases and J gave up 2 bases; unmatched junction bases: 6. This CDR3 spans 15 amino acids. This chain's CDR3 is CASSFIDRANTEAFF. The DNA for the CDR3 is TGTGCCAGCAGCTTCATAGACAGGGCAAACACTGAAGCTTTCTTT.

The V gene is TRBV28, the J gene TRBJ1-1, with D perhaps matching TRBD1 (6 bases). V lost 5 bases to trimming and J lost 6 bases, with 19 bases between them. Germline CDR1 MDHEN, CDR2 SYDVKM. The CDR3 contains 15 residues. The DNA of the CDR3 is TGTGCCAGCAGTAGGGGGGACGGAGGAGACTCTGAAGCTTTCTTT. It encodes CASSRGDGGDSEAFF.

This clone was seen just once. This sequence joins TRBV4-1 and TRBJ2-1; TRBD2 aligns across 12 bases. Germline V gives CDR1 MGHRA, CDR2 YSYEKL. The CDR3 is made up of 17 amino acids. The V and J ends lost 4 bases and 5 bases, in that order; junction bases with no gene match: 9. Written as DNA, the CDR3 is TGCGCCAGCAGCCCCACCATACTAGCGGGAGGTAACAATGAGCAGTTCTTC. As protein: CASSPTILAGGNNEQFF.

V and J are TRBV7-9 and TRBJ1-4; D is possibly TRBD1 (5 bases). The CDR3 spans 20 residues. Trimming pared 7 bases from V and 4 bases from J, leaving 31 bases between. Per the germline V gene, CDR1 is SEHNR and CDR2 is FQNEAQ (reference sequence). DNA of the CDR3: TGTGCCAGCACTACCCTTGGGATTGGCACCCCAGGGTACAGTAATGAAAAACTGTTTTTT. Its translation is CASTTLGIGTPGYSNEKLFF.